This T cell receptor (beta chain) was identified during a study of OX40 agonist ivuxolimab in advanced cancers. The overall study: Allowance was made for prior anti-PD-1, anti-PD-L1 or anti-CTLA-4 therapy, and about 44% had some.

This CDR3 has 14 amino acids. With 7 bases removed from V and 0 bases from J, the gap between germline ends came to 14 bases. The germline V gene encodes CDR1 SGHNT and CDR2 YYREEE (reference sequence). On this clone itself: The antigen is not known.

This table comes from immunoSEQ multiplex PCR, and its TCRdb copy is limited to in-frame clones, with some not included. The sample shows tens of thousands of clones, 80% to 85% of them seen only once. Whole-study findings and limits: More expanded clones were found, on average, in CD8+ than in CD4+ T cells.

The study sampled blood at baseline, cycle 4 day 1, and cycle 7 day 1. The V and J genes are TRBV5-4 and TRBJ2-7, with D perhaps assigned TRBD1 or TRBD2 (5 bases each). The receptor was isolated from an adult with an advanced solid tumor such as melanoma, head and neck, liver or kidney cancer. Sequenced here: CD4+ or CD8+ T cells sorted from blood, sampled in a trial of the OX40 agonist ivuxolimab. The DNA of the CDR3 is TGTGCCAGCGTGTCGGGGCAGATCTCCTACGAGCAGTACGTC. Translation: CASVSGQISYEQYV.